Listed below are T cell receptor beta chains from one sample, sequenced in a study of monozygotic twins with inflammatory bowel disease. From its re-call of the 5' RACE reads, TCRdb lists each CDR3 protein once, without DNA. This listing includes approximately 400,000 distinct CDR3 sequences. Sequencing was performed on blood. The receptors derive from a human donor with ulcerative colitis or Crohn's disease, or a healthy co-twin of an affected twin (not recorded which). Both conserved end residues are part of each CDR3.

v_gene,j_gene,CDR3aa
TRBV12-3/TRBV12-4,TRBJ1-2,CASSFADRATYGYTF
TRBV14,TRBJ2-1,CASSPPRGGKYNEQFF
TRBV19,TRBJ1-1,CASSIPLVEAFF
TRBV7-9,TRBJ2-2,CASSLAEESRGFVGFF
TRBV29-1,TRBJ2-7,CSVRTSGSYEQYF
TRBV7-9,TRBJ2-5,CASSLAQGRGETQYF
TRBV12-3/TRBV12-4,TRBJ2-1,CASSSGSSGRVDEQFF
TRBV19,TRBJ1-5,CAVSREGEGNQPQHF
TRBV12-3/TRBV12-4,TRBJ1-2,CASSFVPPTSGSGGYTF
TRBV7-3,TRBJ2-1,CASSLRGTGSYNEQFF
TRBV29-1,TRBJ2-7,CSVEDYTYEQYF
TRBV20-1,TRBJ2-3,CSARGGTTDTQYF
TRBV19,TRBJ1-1,CASSIDRTNLEAFF
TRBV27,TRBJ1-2,CASRRQGGNYGYTF
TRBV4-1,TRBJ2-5,CASSQREIETQYF
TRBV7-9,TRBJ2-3,CASSPYGRGPTDTQYF
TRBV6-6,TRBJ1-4,CASSNNLKLFF
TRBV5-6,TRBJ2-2,CASRPGTGRTGELFF
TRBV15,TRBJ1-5,CATSRTYSNQPQHF
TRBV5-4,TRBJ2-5,CASSLDLLAGVGETQYF
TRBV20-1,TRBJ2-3,CSSEGGTDTQYF
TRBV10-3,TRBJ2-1,CAISDGTKLYNEQFF
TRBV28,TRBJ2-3,CASSLAGLAGPDTQYF